These 16 T cell receptor beta chains share one sample of origin, sequenced in a study of T cells in Graves' hyperthyroidism and ophthalmopathy. The source material, RNA transcripts, was used to amplify TCR beta CDR3 regions. During a first-round RT-PCR of the TCR CDR3, the HTBI primer set was used. One entry per CDR3 protein, called by TCRdb with MiXCR from the multiplex PCR reads. Here the sample spans roughly 300,000 distinct CDR3 sequences, 21% being singletons. Sequencing input: blood. Every receptor here comes from a woman aged 45-60 years with Graves' hyperthyroidism.

The chain joins TRBV11-2 to TRBJ2-3, with unresolved D. Germline V gene lookup returns CDR1 SGHAT and CDR2 FQNNGV. This CDR3 region has 12 residues. The ends were cut back, 6 bases at V and 2 bases at J, with 6 bases in the middle. This CDR3 reads CASRIDTDTQYF. CDR3 in DNA: TGTGCCAGCAGGATCGACACAGATACGCAGTATTTT.

This clonotype was counted ten times or more. The J gene is TRBJ1-5, the V gene TRBV28; D might be TRBD1 (5 bases). The CDR3 has 16 residues. CDR1 is MDHEN, CDR2 SYDVKM, per germline. Trimming took 1 base from V and 2 from J, leaving 12 bases between them. Here the CDR3 DNA reads TGTGCCAGCAGTTTATTACCGGGGGTTGGCAATCAGCCCCAGCATTTT. Translating it yields CASSLLPGVGNQPQHF. Variable domain in full (rest from reference TRBV28 and TRBJ1-5): DVKVTQSSRYLVKRTGEKVFLECVQDMDHENMFWYRQDPGLGLRLIYFSYDVKMKEKGDIPEGYSVSREKKERFSLILESASTNQTSMYLCASSLLPGVGNQPQHFGDGTRLSIL.

This clonotype was detected ten times or more. V gene TRBV19 combines with J gene TRBJ2-3, with 11 bases aligning to TRBD2. V dropped 5 bases and J dropped 5; count of bases not matched to a gene: 3. CDR3 length equals 14 residues. The germline gives CDR1 LNHDA, CDR2 SQIVND (reference sequence). CDR3 nucleotide sequence: TGTGCCAGTAGTCCGGGACTAGCGGTAGATACGCAGTATTTT. This encodes CASSPGLAVDTQYF.

This rearrangement joins TRBV18 to TRBJ2-7; D is possibly TRBD1 (6 bases). V dropped 3 bases and J dropped 4 bases, with 16 bases sitting between them. CDR1 is KGHSH and CDR2 is LQKENI in the germline V gene. The CDR3 runs to 15 residues. The CDR3 coding sequence is TGTGCCAGCTCACCCTCCGGTACAGGGCTATACGAGCAGTACTTC. Encoded protein: CASSPSGTGLYEQYF.

This clonotype was observed at least ten times. V and J are TRBV20-1 and TRBJ1-5; D might be TRBD1 (6 bases). The germline V gene has CDR1 DFQATT and CDR2 SNEGSKA (reference sequence). Trimming cost V 3 bases and J 2 bases, with 11 bases left between them. The CDR3 is 14 residues long. The CDR3 here is CSASWDTRNQPQHF. The CDR3 DNA reads TGCAGTGCTAGTTGGGACACTCGCAATCAGCCCCAGCATTTT.

This clonotype has a single count. Just one base apart from a much larger clone, this may be a read error. V usage is TRBV6-1 and J usage is TRBJ2-7; weak D call: TRBD1 (5 bases). The germline CDR1 and CDR2 sequences are MNHNS and SASEGT. The CDR3 has 11 amino acids. The V end lost 8 bases, the J end lost 4 bases, and 9 bases lay between the germline ends. CDR3 sequence: CASDQGYEQYF. The CDR3 DNA follows: TGTGCCAGCGACCAGGGTTACGAGCAGTACTTC.

This clonotype appeared a single time. The V call is TRBV11-3, the J call TRBJ2-3; 8 positions agree with TRBD2. Germline loops: CDR1 SGHNT, CDR2 YENEEA. V shed 5 bases and J 1 base; nucleotides not matched to a gene: 8. This CDR3 is built from 16 residues. In nucleotides, the CDR3 is TGTGCCAGCAGCCCACCGAGCGGGAGAGGCACAGATACGCAGTATTTT. Translation gives CASSPPSGRGTDTQYF.

This clonotype turned up a few times. The J gene is TRBJ1-6, the V gene TRBV6-5; perhaps TRBD1 as D (5 bases). Between the trimmed V and J ends, which lost 6 bases and 2 bases, there was a span of 17 bases. The CDR3 sequence is 17 residues long. Germline V gene sequence: CDR1 MNHEY, CDR2 SVGAGI. CDR3 sequence (DNA): TGTGCCAGCAGGGACGACAGAACTCTGGCCTATAATTCACCCCTCCACTTT. Translating gives CASRDDRTLAYNSPLHF.

This clonotype was seen a handful of times. The genes are TRBV6-2 or TRBV6-3 and TRBJ2-7, with D perhaps TRBD1 or TRBD2 (5 bases each). The germline V and J ends were trimmed by 6 bases and 6 bases, with 15 bases remaining between them. The CDR3 spans 13 residues. Germline V gene data show CDR1 as MNHEY and CDR2 as SVGEGT. The CDR3 nucleotides read TGTGCCAGCAGGGGACCGAACGTGGTCGAGCAGTACTTC. It yields the protein CASRGPNVVEQYF.

V gene TRBV7-9 combines with J gene TRBJ1-1, with a tentative D call TRBD1 (5 bases). The germline CDR1 and CDR2 sequences are SEHNR and FQNEAQ (reference sequence). CDR3 size: 15 residues. Trimming pared 1 base from V and 0 bases from J, leaving 9 bases between. The CDR3 sequence: CASSLVGGLNTEAFF. In nucleotides, the CDR3 is TGTGCCAGCAGCTTAGTGGGGGGACTGAACACTGAAGCTTTCTTT.

The chain uses TRBV11-2 and TRBJ2-3; D remains ambiguous. The length of the CDR3 is 13 residues. Germline values: CDR1 SGHAT, CDR2 FQNNGV. The V end lost 5 bases, the J end lost 7 bases, and 13 bases lay between the germline ends. As DNA, the CDR3 is TGTGCCAGCAGCCCCCGGTTCGGCCATACGCAGTATTTT. This sequence encodes CASSPRFGHTQYF.

The table lists this clonotype with many counts. V gene TRBV20-1 combines with J gene TRBJ2-5, with unresolved D. The germline CDR1 and CDR2 sequences are DFQATT and SNEGSKA (reference sequence). V lost 2 bases to trimming and J lost 5 bases, with 6 bases between them. CDR3 length equals 11 residues. The CDR3 DNA is TGCAGTGCTAGAATTGGCGAGACCCAGTACTTC. Translation: CSARIGETQYF.

This clonotype has at least ten counts. The V gene is TRBV2, the J gene TRBJ2-1; no clear D. Germline CDR1 and CDR2: SNHLY and FYNNEI. V shed 2 bases and J shed 6 bases, with 11 bases lying between them. CDR3 size: 14 residues. CDR3 in DNA: TGTGCCAGCAGTGAACAACCCTCGGTCAATGAGCAGTTCTTC. Amino acids: CASSEQPSVNEQFF.

This clonotype appeared many times. The rearrangement joins TRBV5-8 to TRBJ1-2; D call uncertain. Germline V gene lookup returns CDR1 SGHTS and CDR2 YDEGEE. The CDR3 spans 13 residues. V lost 3 bases, J lost 5 bases, and 11 bases lay in between. The CDR3 here is CASSSNRAYGYTF. CDR3 DNA: TGTGCCAGCAGCTCCAACCGGGCATATGGCTACACCTTC. Drawing the rest from reference TRBV5-8 and TRBJ1-2, the complete variable domain is EAGVTQSPTHLIKTRGQQATLRCSPISGHTSVYWYQQALGLGLQFLLWYDEGEERNRGNFPPRFSGRQFPNYSSELNVNALELEDSALYLCASSSNRAYGYTFGSGTRLTVV.

This clonotype has a count of ten or more. The chain combines TRBV2 with TRBJ1-5; no clear D gene. Trimming took 0 bases from V and 4 from J, leaving 13 bases between them. Germline-derived CDR1 and CDR2 are SNHLY and FYNNEI. CDR3 size: 16 residues. CDR3 protein: CASSEARWAGNQPQHF. DNA of the CDR3: TGTGCCAGCAGTGAAGCTCGGTGGGCGGGAAATCAGCCCCAGCATTTT.

This clonotype was picked up a small number of times. The chain has TRBV9 and TRBJ2-5, with D maybe TRBD1 (6 bases). The V and J ends lost 3 bases and 1 base respectively, with 10 bases between them. The CDR3 contains 14 residues. Per germline, CDR1 SGDLS and CDR2 YYNGEE. The CDR3 loop is CASSETGRQETQYF. CDR3 in DNA: TGTGCCAGCAGCGAGACAGGCCGCCAAGAGACCCAGTACTTC.